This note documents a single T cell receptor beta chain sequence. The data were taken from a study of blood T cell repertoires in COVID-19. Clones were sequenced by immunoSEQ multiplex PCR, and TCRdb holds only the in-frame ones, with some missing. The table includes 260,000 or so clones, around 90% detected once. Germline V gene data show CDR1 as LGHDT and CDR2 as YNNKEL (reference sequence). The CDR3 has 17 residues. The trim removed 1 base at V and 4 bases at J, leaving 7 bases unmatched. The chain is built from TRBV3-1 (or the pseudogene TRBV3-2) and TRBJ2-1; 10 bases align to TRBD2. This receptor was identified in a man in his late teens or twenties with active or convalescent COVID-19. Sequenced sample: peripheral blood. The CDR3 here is CASSQGGSGGWYNEQFF. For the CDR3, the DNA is TGTGCCAGCAGCCAAGGCGGTAGCGGGGGGTGGTACAATGAGCAGTTCTTC.